Listed here are 17 T cell receptor beta chains from one sample, sequenced in a study of blood T cell repertoires in COVID-19 (dated by TCRdb to about 2020). Library generation was performed with the immunoSEQ multiplex PCR assay. TCRdb limited this immuneACCESS table to in-frame rearrangements with V and J called. A share of clones is missing; checked studies link under half to unresolved V genes, and the rest is unexplained. For this sample the table gives 55,000 to 65,000 clones, of which around 80% were detected only once. Roughly 3.5% of the sample lies in the top ten. Sequenced: peripheral blood. The receptors stem from a man aged 55-75 years with acute or convalescent COVID-19.

The gene calls are TRBV6-6 and TRBJ2-7, with a tentative D call TRBD2 (6 bases). This CDR3 has 12 amino acids. V lost 6 bases, J lost 4 bases, and 10 bases lay in between. CDR1 is MNHNY, CDR2 SVGAGI, per germline (reference sequence). The CDR3 sequence: CASRTGVYEQYF. CDR3 in DNA: TGTGCCAGCAGAACGGGAGTATACGAGCAGTACTTC.

The chain couples TRBV5-1 to TRBJ1-6; 7 bases fit TRBD1. CDR3 size: 15 residues. Germline-derived CDR1 and CDR2 are SGHRS and YFSETQ. Unmatched junction bases numbered 3, after V lost 0 bases and J lost 6 bases. The CDR3 region is CASSLGGTANSPLHF. Here the CDR3 DNA reads TGCGCCAGCAGCTTGGGCGGGACAGCTAATTCACCCCTCCACTTT.

This clone was seen a single time. V is TRBV24-1 and J is TRBJ1-2, with 11 positions matching TRBD1. The germline V gene encodes CDR1 KGHDR and CDR2 SFDVKD. The CDR3 spans 13 residues. V shed 7 bases, J shed 8 bases, and the junction held 5 bases outside the gene matches. The CDR3 loop reads CATSQGQGAGYTF. The CDR3 DNA sequence: TGTGCCACCAGCCAAGGACAGGGGGCCGGCTACACCTTC.

This clone has a single count. The genes are TRBV19 and TRBJ2-7, with TRBD1 matching over 10 bases. The CDR3 totals 11 residues. CDR1 and CDR2 (germline): LNHDA, SQIVND (reference sequence). With V trimmed by 10 bases and J by 6 bases, 3 bases remained unmatched. CDR3 residues: CATGQGREQYF. CDR3 nucleotides: TGTGCCACGGGACAGGGGCGCGAGCAGTACTTC. The variable domain in full, completed from reference TRBV19 and TRBJ2-7, reads DGGITQSPKYLFRKEGQNVTLSCEQNLNHDAMYWYRQDPGQGLRLIYYSQIVNDFQKGDIAEGYSVSREKKESFPLTVTSAQKNPTAFYLCATGQGREQYFGPGTRLTVT.

CDR3 sequence reads: CASTLTTGVNGYTF. CDR3 nucleotide sequence: TGTGCCAGCACCCTTACTACAGGGGTCAATGGCTACACCTTC. V usage is TRBV6-6 and J usage is TRBJ1-2; 7 bases agree with TRBD1. CDR3 length equals 14 residues. Trimming took 7 bases from V and 6 from J; bases not matched to a gene: 11. Germline CDR1 is MNHNY and CDR2 is SVGAGI (reference sequence).

The chain links TRBV7-9 to TRBJ2-1; possibly TRBD1 for D (5 bases). V shed 4 bases and J shed 8 bases, with 12 bases lying between them. Germline CDR1 is SEHNR and CDR2 is FQNEAQ (reference sequence). The CDR3 is 13 amino acids. CDR3 nucleotide sequence: TGTGCCAGCAGCTCACAAAGGGGATATGAGCAGTTCTTC. This translates into CASSSQRGYEQFF. Full variable domain (remainder filled in from reference TRBV7-9 and TRBJ2-1): DTGVSQNPRHKITKRGQNVTFRCDPISEHNRLYWYRQTLGQGPEFLTYFQNEAQLEKSRLLSDRFSAERPKGSFSTLEIQRTEQGDSAMYLCASSSQRGYEQFFGPGTRLTVL.

The CDR3 coding sequence is TGTGCCAGCGCTTTCAGTCTGAACACTGAAGCTTTCTTT. The encoded protein is CASAFSLNTEAFF. The chain employs TRBV6-5 and TRBJ1-1; no reliable D call. V lost 8 bases to trimming and J lost 0 bases, with 10 bases between them. The CDR3 contains 13 residues. CDR1 MNHEY and CDR2 SVGAGI come from the germline V gene.

The rearrangement uses TRBV10-2 and TRBJ2-7, with 8 positions matching TRBD1. Trimming removed 8 bases from V and 6 bases from J; junction bases left unmatched: 9. Per germline, CDR1 WSHSY and CDR2 SAAADI. The CDR3 is 13 amino acids. As DNA, the CDR3 is TGCGCCAGCCTTGGGACAGGAACGCGCGAGCAGTACTTC. The encoded protein is CASLGTGTREQYF.

The V and J genes are TRBV4-2 and TRBJ1-3; D possibly corresponds to TRBD1 (5 bases). V lost 0 bases to trimming and J lost 0 bases, with 6 bases between them. The CDR3 extends over 15 amino acids. Germline-derived CDR1 and CDR2 are LGHNA and YNFKEQ. The CDR3 region has the DNA TGTGCCAGCAGCCAAGACGACAGCTCTGGAAACACCATATATTTT. It translates to CASSQDDSSGNTIYF.

The CDR3 coding sequence is TGTGCCAGCACTCCCCGGGCGGGCGGTTCCTACGAGCAGTACTTC. It codes for CASTPRAGGSYEQYF. This chain connects TRBV6-5 to TRBJ2-7, with D maybe TRBD2 (5 bases). The V and J ends lost 7 bases and 1 base respectively, with 17 bases between them. The CDR3 length is 15 residues. In germline, CDR1 is MNHEY, CDR2 SVGAGI.

The chain uses TRBV6-1 and TRBJ1-2; D gene uncertain. The CDR3 covers 11 residues. V was clipped by 1 base and J by 8 bases, with 5 bases between them. Germline V gene sequence: CDR1 MNHNS, CDR2 SASEGT. CDR3 nucleotide sequence: TGTGCCAGCAGTGAAGTGGAGGGCTACACCTTC. The encoded protein is CASSEVEGYTF.

This clone was observed once. The rearrangement links TRBV4-1 to TRBJ2-2; D not resolved. Germline V gene lookup returns CDR1 MGHRA and CDR2 YSYEKL. This CDR3 has 13 residues. Trimming pared 1 base from V and 7 bases from J, leaving 7 bases between. The CDR3, as DNA: TGCGCCAGCAGCCAAGTGGCCCTCGGGGAGCTGTTTTTT. Translated: CASSQVALGELFF.

J is TRBJ2-2 and V is TRBV7-2, with a tentative D call TRBD2 (6 bases). CDR3 length: 14 amino acids. CDR1 and CDR2 (germline): SGHTA, FQGNSA. V was cut by 0 bases and J by 7 bases, with 9 bases left in between. The CDR3 region is CASSLAWGGGELFF. Written as DNA, the CDR3 is TGTGCCAGCAGCTTAGCTTGGGGAGGCGGGGAGCTGTTTTTT.

This clone came up once. The V and J genes are TRBV6-1 and TRBJ1-1; 7 bases align to TRBD1. The CDR3 length is 15 residues. V trimming: 3 bases; J trimming: 3 bases; junction bases outside the gene matches: 7. Germline CDR1 is MNHNS and CDR2 is SASEGT. CDR3 nucleotide sequence: TGTGCCAGCAGTGAGACCCGGGACAGCCACACTGAAGCTTTCTTT. Translating it yields CASSETRDSHTEAFF.

Only one count was recorded for this clone. This rearrangement joins TRBV2 to TRBJ2-7, with D maybe TRBD1 (6 bases). Germline V lookup: CDR1 SNHLY, CDR2 FYNNEI. The CDR3 is 14 amino acids. V was cut by 3 bases and J by 2 bases, with 11 bases left in between. The CDR3 DNA follows: TGTGCCAGCAGTGACTCTCAGGGGCCCTACGAGCAGTACTTC. Translation: CASSDSQGPYEQYF.

This chain uses TRBV19 with TRBJ1-2, with D possibly TRBD1 on 5 matching bases. V lost 3 bases to trimming and J lost 7 bases, with 12 bases between them. The CDR3 has 13 amino acids. Germline loops: CDR1 LNHDA, CDR2 SQIVND (reference sequence). CDR3 DNA sequence: TGTGCCAGTAGTATCTGGCAGGGTCGTGGCTACACCTTC. Translated, it gives CASSIWQGRGYTF. Full variable domain (remainder filled in from reference TRBV19 and TRBJ1-2): DGGITQSPKYLFRKEGQNVTLSCEQNLNHDAMYWYRQDPGQGLRLIYYSQIVNDFQKGDIAEGYSVSREKKESFPLTVTSAQKNPTAFYLCASSIWQGRGYTFGSGTRLTVV.

The chain has TRBV27 and TRBJ2-7; the match to TRBD2 covers 7 bases. CDR1 and CDR2 from the germline V gene are MNHEY and SMNVEV (reference sequence). J lost 6 bases, V lost 3 bases, and 8 bases had no gene match. CDR3 length: 14 residues. Here the CDR3 DNA reads TGTGCCAGCAGTTTGGCGGGGGTCAGTAGCGAGCAGTACTTC. This codes for CASSLAGVSSEQYF.